This T cell receptor (beta chain) was retrieved from a study of T cells in Graves' hyperthyroidism and ophthalmopathy. What was amplified from RNA transcripts were TCR beta CDR3 regions. The TCR CDR3 first-round RT-PCR relied on the HTBI primer set. TCRdb called the multiplex PCR reads again in MiXCR, with one record for every CDR3 protein. This repertoire shows 530,000 or so distinct CDR3 sequences, roughly a quarter found once; its top ten account for over 9%. From approximately 9.3 ml of fresh peripheral blood, PBMCs were isolated. This clonotype was recorded at least ten times. Its antigen remains unidentified. Broader study findings: The majority of expanded thyroid clonotypes above 0.001 also appeared in blood.

Material for sequencing was blood. The clonotype comes from a young woman with Graves' ophthalmopathy.

In DNA, the CDR3 is TGTGCCAGCAGCCAAGGGGGGGGGAAGGTGGGCTACACTGAAGCTTTCTTT. Its translation is CASSQGGGKVGYTEAFF. This chain links TRBV11-2 with TRBJ1-1, with D possibly TRBD1 on 6 matching bases. The CDR3 sequence is 17 residues long. CDR1 SGHAT and CDR2 FQNNGV come from the germline V gene. The V gene lost 5 bases and the J gene lost 3 bases, with 22 bases spanning the gap.